These 8 T cell receptor beta chains were sequenced from one sample in a study of T-cell reconstitution after alpha-beta-depleted transplantation in children. Unique molecular identifiers were incorporated when the TCRbeta library was constructed. One entry per CDR3 protein, called by TCRdb with MiXCR from the PCR reads. The sample consists of more than 550,000 distinct CDR3 sequences, roughly a tenth of them appearing once. Specimen: PBMCs from the stem cell graft donor, collected from the stem cell graft. Source of these receptors: a human donor who donated a stem cell graft to a child with acute myeloid leukemia.

The chain combines TRBV20-1 with TRBJ1-4; D is perhaps TRBD1 (5 bases). The germline V gene encodes CDR1 DFQATT and CDR2 SNEGSKA (reference sequence). This CDR3 region has 14 residues. V shed 2 bases and J shed 0 bases, with 7 bases lying between them. The DNA of the CDR3 is TGCAGTGCTAGACAAGGGGCAACTAATGAAAAACTGTTTTTT. Amino acid sequence: CSARQGATNEKLFF.

The chain has TRBV20-1 and TRBJ2-6; weak D call: TRBD2 (7 bases). There are 16 residues in the CDR3. Germline values: CDR1 DFQATT, CDR2 SNEGSKA (reference sequence). Trimming stripped 6 bases from V and 1 base from J, with 16 bases between. The CDR3 reads CSAGKGGLSGANVLTF. CDR3 sequence (DNA): TGCAGTGCCGGGAAGGGGGGGCTATCTGGGGCCAACGTCCTGACTTTC.

This clonotype has only a few counts. This rearrangement joins TRBV9 to TRBJ1-4; D uncertain. This CDR3 is 14 amino acids long. Germline V lookup: CDR1 SGDLS, CDR2 YYNGEE. The ends were cut back, 3 bases at V and 8 bases at J, with 14 bases in the middle. The CDR3 sequence is CASSATNEEEKLFF. CDR3 in DNA: TGTGCCAGCAGCGCGACCAACGAGGAAGAAAAACTGTTTTTT.

The CDR3 protein is CAWSATRVIVSNQPQHF. For the CDR3, the DNA is TGTGCCTGGAGTGCGACAAGGGTGATTGTTAGCAATCAGCCCCAGCATTTT. The chain couples TRBV30 to TRBJ1-5; D remains unclear. Trimming stripped 1 base from V and 0 bases from J, with 16 bases between. Germline CDR1 GTSNPN, CDR2 SVGIG (reference sequence). The CDR3 contains 17 residues.

This rearrangement joins TRBV5-5 to TRBJ2-1; D is uncertain. Germline CDR1 SGHKS, CDR2 YYEKEE (reference sequence). CDR3 length: 15 residues. V dropped 1 base and J dropped 1 base, with 9 bases sitting between them. The CDR3 DNA reads TGTGCCAGCAGCTTGCTAGGCGATTCCTACAATGAGCAGTTCTTC. Protein: CASSLLGDSYNEQFF.

This chain uses TRBV19 with TRBJ2-7; 7 positions match TRBD1. The germline V gene has CDR1 LNHDA and CDR2 SQIVND (reference sequence). Trimming at V came to 6 bases and at J to 4 bases, leaving 15 bases not matched to a gene. The CDR3 is 16 residues long. The CDR3 nucleotides read TGTGCCAGTAGCTACCCCCGGGACAGCGTAAAATACGAGCAGTACTTC. This translates into CASSYPRDSVKYEQYF.

This clonotype came up a few times. V gene TRBV6-5 combines with J gene TRBJ2-2, with 9 bases aligning to TRBD1. This CDR3 is built from 15 residues. Trimming took 6 bases from V and 1 from J; bases not matched to a gene: 3. CDR1 and CDR2 from the germline V gene are MNHEY and SVGAGI. CDR3 sequence: CASRVDRGNTGELFF. The CDR3 bases are TGTGCCAGCAGGGTGGACAGGGGGAACACCGGGGAGCTGTTTTTT.

The chain is built from TRBV20-1 and TRBJ2-1; TRBD2 agrees at 15 bases. The V gene end was trimmed by 7 bases and the J gene end by 6 bases; junction bases not matched to a gene: 10. The CDR3 totals 16 residues. Germline V gives CDR1 DFQATT, CDR2 SNEGSKA (reference sequence). The CDR3 region has the DNA TGCAGTGTGAGGACTAGCGGGAGGGCCGGTACCAATGAGCAGTTCTTC. It specifies CSVRTSGRAGTNEQFF.